Given below is one T cell receptor beta chain in context. TCRdb analysed the reads with MiXCR anew, one entry per CDR3 protein. The sample yields roughly 230,000 distinct CDR3 sequences, over 9% seen once. V shed 5 bases and J shed 9 bases, with 17 bases lying between them. CDR3 length equals 14 residues. The data originate from a study of T cell repertoires in cytomegalovirus infection. V and J are TRBV12-3 or TRBV12-4 and TRBJ2-1; a weak D match, TRBD1 (6 bases). This clonotype was obtained from a human donor in good health (CMV status not recorded). Some clones in this sample may be carry-over from other donors' samples. Sample: PBMCs. CDR3 DNA sequence: TGTGCCAGCAGTCCGGGGACATCGTCTGGTGAGCAGTTCTTC. This gives the protein CASSPGTSSGEQFF.